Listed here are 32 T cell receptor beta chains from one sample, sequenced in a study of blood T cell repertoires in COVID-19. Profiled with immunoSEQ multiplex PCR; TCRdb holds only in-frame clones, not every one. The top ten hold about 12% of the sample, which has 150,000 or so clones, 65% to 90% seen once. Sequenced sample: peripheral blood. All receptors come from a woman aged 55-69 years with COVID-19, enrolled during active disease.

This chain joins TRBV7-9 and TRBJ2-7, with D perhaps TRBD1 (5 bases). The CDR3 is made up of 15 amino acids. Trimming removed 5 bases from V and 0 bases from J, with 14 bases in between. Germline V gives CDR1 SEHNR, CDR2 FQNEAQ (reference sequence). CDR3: CASSPVIDSSYEQYF. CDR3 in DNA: TGTGCCAGCAGCCCCGTAATTGACAGCTCCTACGAGCAGTACTTC.

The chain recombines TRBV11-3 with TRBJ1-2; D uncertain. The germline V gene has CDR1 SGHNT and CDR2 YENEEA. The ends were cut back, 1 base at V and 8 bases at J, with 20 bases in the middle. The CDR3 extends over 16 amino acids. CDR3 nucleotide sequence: TGTGCCAGCAGCTTAGGAGCCGCGGGCCGTGCCGTCGGCTACACCTTC. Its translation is CASSLGAAGRAVGYTF.

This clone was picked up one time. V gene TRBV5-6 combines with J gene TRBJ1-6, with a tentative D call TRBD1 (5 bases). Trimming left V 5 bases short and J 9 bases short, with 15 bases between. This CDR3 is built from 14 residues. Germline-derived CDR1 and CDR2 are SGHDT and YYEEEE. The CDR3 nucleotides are TGTGCCAGCAGTCCGTTATCAGGGATTTCACCCCTCCACTTT. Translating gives CASSPLSGISPLHF. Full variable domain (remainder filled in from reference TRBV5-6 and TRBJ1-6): DAGVTQSPTHLIKTRGQQVTLRCSPKSGHDTVSWYQQALGQGPQFIFQYYEEEERQRGNFPDRFSGHQFPNYSSELNVNALLLGDSALYLCASSPLSGISPLHFGNGTRLTVT.

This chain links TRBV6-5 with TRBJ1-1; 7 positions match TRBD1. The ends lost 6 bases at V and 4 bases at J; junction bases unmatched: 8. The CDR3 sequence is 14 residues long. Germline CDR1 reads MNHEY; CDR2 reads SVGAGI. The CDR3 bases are TGTGCCAGCAGGGGGCACAGGGGCGCCACTGAAGCTTTCTTT. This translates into CASRGHRGATEAFF.

This CDR3 reads CASSRSSGSHEQYF. CDR3 DNA: TGTGCCAGCAGCCGGAGTAGCGGGAGCCACGAGCAGTACTTC. The rearrangement joins TRBV9 to TRBJ2-7; 9 nucleotides match TRBD2. V lost 4 bases and J lost 5; bases outside the gene matches: 7. The germline V gene encodes CDR1 SGDLS and CDR2 YYNGEE. This CDR3 is built from 14 residues.

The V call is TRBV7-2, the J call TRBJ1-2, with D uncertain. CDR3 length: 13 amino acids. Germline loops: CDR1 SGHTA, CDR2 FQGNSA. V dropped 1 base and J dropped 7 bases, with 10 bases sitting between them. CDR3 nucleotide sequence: TGTGCCAGCAGCTTAGGACTCACCACTGGCTACACCTTC. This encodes CASSLGLTTGYTF.

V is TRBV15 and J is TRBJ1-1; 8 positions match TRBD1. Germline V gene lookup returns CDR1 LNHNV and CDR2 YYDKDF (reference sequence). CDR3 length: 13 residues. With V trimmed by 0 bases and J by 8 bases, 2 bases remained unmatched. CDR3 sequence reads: CATSRDRGREAFF. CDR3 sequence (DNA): TGTGCCACCAGCAGAGACAGGGGGCGCGAAGCTTTCTTT.

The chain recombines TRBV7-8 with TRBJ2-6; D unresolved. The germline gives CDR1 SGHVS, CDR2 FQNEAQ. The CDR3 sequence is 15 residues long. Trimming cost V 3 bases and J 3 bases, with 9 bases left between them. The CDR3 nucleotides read TGTGCCAGCAGCTTGGGCGTGTTTGGGGCCAACGTCCTGACTTTC. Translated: CASSLGVFGANVLTF.

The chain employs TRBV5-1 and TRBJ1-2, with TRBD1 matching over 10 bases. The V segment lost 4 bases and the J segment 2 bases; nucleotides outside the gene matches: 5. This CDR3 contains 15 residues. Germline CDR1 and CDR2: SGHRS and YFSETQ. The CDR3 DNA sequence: TGCGCCAGCAGCCCTCCGGGACAGGGGAACTATGGCTACACCTTC. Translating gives CASSPPGQGNYGYTF.

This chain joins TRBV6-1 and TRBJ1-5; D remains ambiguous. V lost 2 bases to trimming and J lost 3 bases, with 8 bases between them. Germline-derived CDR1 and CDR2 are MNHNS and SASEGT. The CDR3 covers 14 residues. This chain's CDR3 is CASSEWSSNQPQHF. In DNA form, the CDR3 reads TGTGCCAGCAGTGAATGGAGCTCCAATCAGCCCCAGCATTTT.

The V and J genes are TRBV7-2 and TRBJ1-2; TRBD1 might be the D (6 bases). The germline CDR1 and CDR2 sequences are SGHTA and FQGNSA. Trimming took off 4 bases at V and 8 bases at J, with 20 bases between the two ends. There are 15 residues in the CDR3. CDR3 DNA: TGTGCCAGCAGCTCGAGGGGGAGTAGTCCTAAGGGCTACACCTTC. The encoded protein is CASSSRGSSPKGYTF.

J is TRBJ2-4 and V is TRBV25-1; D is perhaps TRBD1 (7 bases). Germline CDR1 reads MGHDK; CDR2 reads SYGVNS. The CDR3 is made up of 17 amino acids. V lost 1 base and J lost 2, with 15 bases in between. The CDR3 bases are TGTGCCAGCAGTGAATTTAGCCAGGGGGGACCCAAAAACATTCAGTACTTC. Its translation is CASSEFSQGGPKNIQYF.

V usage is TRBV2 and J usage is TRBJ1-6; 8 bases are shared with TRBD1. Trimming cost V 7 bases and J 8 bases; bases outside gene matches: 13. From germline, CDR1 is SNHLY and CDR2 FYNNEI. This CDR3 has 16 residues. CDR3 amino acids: CASIGTGPEADSPLHF. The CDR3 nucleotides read TGTGCCAGCATTGGGACAGGCCCCGAAGCGGATTCACCCCTCCACTTT.

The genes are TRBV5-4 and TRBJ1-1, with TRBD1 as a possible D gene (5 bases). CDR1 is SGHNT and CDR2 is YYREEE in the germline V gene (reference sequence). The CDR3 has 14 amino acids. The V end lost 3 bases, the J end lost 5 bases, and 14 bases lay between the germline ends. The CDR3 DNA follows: TGTGCCAGCAGCTGGGAAGGGGCCGGTACTGAAGCTTTCTTT. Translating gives CASSWEGAGTEAFF.

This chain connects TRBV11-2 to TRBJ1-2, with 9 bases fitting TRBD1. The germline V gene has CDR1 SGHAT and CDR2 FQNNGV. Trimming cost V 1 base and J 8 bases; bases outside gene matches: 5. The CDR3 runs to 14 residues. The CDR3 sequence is CASSLGGQGLGYTF. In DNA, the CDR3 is TGTGCCAGCAGCTTAGGGGGACAGGGCTTAGGCTACACCTTC.

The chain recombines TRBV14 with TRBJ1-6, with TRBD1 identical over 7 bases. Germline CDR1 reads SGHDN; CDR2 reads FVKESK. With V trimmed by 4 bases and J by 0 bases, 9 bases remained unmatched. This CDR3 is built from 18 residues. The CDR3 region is CASSRKTGASSYNSPLHF. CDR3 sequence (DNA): TGTGCCAGCAGCCGGAAAACAGGGGCCAGCTCCTATAATTCACCCCTCCACTTT.

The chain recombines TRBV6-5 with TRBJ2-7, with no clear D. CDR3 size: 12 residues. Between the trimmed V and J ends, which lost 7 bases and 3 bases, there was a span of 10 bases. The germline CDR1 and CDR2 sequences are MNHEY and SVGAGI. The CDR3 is CASKNSNYEQYF. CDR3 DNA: TGTGCCAGCAAAAACAGTAACTACGAGCAGTACTTC.

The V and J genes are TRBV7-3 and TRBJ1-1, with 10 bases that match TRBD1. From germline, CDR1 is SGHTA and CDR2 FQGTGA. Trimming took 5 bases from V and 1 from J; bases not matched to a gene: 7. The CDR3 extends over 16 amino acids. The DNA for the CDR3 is TGTGCCAGCAGCCCGACAGGGGGCATCGAGAACACTGAAGCTTTCTTT. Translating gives CASSPTGGIENTEAFF. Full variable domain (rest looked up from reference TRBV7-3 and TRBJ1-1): GAGVSQTPSNKVTEKGKYVELRCDPISGHTALYWYRQSLGQGPEFLIYFQGTGAADDSGLPNDRFFAVRPEGSVSTLKIQRTERGDSAVYLCASSPTGGIENTEAFFGQGTRLTVV.

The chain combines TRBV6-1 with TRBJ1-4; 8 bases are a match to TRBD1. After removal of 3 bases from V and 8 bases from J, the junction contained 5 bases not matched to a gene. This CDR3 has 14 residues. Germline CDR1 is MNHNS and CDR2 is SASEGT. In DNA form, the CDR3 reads TGTGCCAGCAGTGAGGACAGGGCCCGGGAAAAACTGTTTTTT. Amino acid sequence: CASSEDRAREKLFF.

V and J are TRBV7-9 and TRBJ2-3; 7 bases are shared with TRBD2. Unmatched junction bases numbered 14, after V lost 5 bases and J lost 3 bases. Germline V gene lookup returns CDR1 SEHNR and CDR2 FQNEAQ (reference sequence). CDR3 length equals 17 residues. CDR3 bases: TGTGCCAGCAGCCAAGGAGCATGGCGGGGGACGACAGATACGCAGTATTTT. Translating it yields CASSQGAWRGTTDTQYF. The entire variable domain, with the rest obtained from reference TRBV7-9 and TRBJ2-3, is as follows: DTGVSQNPRHKITKRGQNVTFRCDPISEHNRLYWYRQTLGQGPEFLTYFQNEAQLEKSRLLSDRFSAERPKGSFSTLEIQRTEQGDSAMYLCASSQGAWRGTTDTQYFGPGTRLTVL.

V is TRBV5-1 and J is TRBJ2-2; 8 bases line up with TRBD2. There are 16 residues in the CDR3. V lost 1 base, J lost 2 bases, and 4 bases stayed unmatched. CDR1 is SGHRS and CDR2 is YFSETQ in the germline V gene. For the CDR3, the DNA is TGCGCCAGCAGCTTGAAGCTAGCGGGCAACACCGGGGAGCTGTTTTTT. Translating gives CASSLKLAGNTGELFF.

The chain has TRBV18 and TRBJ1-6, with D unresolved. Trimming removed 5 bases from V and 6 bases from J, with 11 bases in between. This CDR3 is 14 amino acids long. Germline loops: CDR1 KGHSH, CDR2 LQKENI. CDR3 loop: CASSISESNSPLHF. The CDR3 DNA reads TGTGCCAGCTCAATTTCAGAAAGTAATTCACCCCTCCACTTT. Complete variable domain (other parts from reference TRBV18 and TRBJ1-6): NAGVMQNPRHLVRRRGQEARLRCSPMKGHSHVYWYRQLPEEGLKFMVYLQKENIIDESGMPKERFSAEFPKEGPSILRIQQVVRGDSAAYFCASSISESNSPLHFGNGTRLTVT.

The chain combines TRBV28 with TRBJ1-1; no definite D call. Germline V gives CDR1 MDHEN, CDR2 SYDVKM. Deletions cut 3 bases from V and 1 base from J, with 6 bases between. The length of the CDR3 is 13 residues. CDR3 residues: CASSFSPNTEAFF. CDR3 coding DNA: TGTGCCAGCAGTTTCTCCCCGAACACTGAAGCTTTCTTT.

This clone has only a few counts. Written as DNA, the CDR3 is TGTGCCTGGACTAGCGGGGGGCCGGTGGAGCTGTTTTTT. As protein: CAWTSGGPVELFF. The chain carries TRBV30 and TRBJ2-2, with 11 bases aligning to TRBD2. The germline V gene has CDR1 GTSNPN and CDR2 SVGIG (reference sequence). With V trimmed by 4 bases and J by 10 bases, 5 bases remained unmatched. The CDR3 consists of 13 residues.

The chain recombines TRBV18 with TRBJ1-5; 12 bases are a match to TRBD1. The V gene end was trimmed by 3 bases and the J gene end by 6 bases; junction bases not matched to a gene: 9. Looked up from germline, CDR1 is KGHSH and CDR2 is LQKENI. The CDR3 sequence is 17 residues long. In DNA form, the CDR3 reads TGTGCCAGCTCACCCCCCGGCGGGGACAGGGGGCTTCAGCCCCAGCATTTT. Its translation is CASSPPGGDRGLQPQHF.

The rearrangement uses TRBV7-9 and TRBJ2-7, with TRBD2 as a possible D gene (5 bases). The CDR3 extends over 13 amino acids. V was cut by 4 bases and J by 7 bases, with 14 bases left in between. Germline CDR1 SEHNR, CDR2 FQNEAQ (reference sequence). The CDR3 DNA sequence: TGTGCCAGCAGCTCCGGGATTACATATGAGCAGTACTTC. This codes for CASSSGITYEQYF.

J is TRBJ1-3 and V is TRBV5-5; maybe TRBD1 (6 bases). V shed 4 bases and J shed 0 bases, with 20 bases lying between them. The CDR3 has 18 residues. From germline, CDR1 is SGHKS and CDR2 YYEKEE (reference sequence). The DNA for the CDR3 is TGTGCCAGCAGCCCCTATGGGGGGGCTCTCCTCTCTGGAAACACCATATATTTT. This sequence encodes CASSPYGGALLSGNTIYF.

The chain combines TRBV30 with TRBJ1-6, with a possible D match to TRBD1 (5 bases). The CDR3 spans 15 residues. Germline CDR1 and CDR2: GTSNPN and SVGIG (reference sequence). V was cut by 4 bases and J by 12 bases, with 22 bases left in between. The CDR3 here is CAWTSGVAPYEPLHF. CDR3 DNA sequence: TGTGCCTGGACCTCGGGGGTTGCTCCGTACGAACCCCTCCACTTT.

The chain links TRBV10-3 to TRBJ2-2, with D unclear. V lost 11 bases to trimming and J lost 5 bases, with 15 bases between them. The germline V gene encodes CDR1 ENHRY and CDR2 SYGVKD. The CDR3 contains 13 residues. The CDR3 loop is CALSEVGTGELFF. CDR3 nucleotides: TGTGCCCTAAGCGAAGTAGGTACCGGGGAGCTGTTTTTT.

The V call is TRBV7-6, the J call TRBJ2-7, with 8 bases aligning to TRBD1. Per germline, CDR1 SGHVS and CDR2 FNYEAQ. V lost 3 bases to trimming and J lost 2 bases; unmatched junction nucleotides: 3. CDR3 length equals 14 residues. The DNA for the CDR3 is TGTGCCAGCAGCTTGGGACAGGTGCCCTACGAGCAGTACTTC. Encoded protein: CASSLGQVPYEQYF.

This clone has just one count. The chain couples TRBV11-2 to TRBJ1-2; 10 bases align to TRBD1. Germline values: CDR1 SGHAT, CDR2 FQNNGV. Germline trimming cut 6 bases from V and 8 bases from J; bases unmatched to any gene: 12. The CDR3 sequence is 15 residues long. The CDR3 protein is CASRQRGQGLGGYTF. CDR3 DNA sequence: TGTGCCAGCAGGCAAAGGGGACAGGGGCTGGGCGGCTACACCTTC.

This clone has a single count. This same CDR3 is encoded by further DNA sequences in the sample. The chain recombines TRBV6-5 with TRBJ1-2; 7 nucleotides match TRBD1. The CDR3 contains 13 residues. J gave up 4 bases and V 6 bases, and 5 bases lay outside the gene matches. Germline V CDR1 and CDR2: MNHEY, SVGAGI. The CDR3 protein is CASSPGQLYGYTF. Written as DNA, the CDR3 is TGTGCCAGCAGCCCGGGACAGCTCTATGGCTACACCTTC.